This T cell receptor beta chain was recovered during a study of CD8 T cells in Susac syndrome. cDNA came from about 0.5 to 1 ug RNA primed by random hexamers. TCRdb ran MiXCR on the immunoSEQ multiplex PCR reads and lists one entry per CDR3 protein. In the table there are about 160,000 distinct CDR3 sequences, approximately 93% of which are singletons. The V and J ends lost 0 bases and 6 bases respectively, with 5 bases between them. Germline V gene sequence: CDR1 KGHDR, CDR2 SFDVKD. This CDR3 comprises 13 residues. The multiple sclerosis controls consisted of treatment-naive patients with relapsing-remitting disease, either stable or active.

The TCR sequence derives from a human donor with multiple sclerosis. This sequence joins TRBV24-1 and TRBJ2-1; D is undetermined. The sequenced material came from CD4+ T cells from PBMCs. The CDR3 is CATSDLTRNEQFF. The CDR3 nucleotides read TGTGCCACCAGTGATTTGACGCGCAATGAGCAGTTCTTC.